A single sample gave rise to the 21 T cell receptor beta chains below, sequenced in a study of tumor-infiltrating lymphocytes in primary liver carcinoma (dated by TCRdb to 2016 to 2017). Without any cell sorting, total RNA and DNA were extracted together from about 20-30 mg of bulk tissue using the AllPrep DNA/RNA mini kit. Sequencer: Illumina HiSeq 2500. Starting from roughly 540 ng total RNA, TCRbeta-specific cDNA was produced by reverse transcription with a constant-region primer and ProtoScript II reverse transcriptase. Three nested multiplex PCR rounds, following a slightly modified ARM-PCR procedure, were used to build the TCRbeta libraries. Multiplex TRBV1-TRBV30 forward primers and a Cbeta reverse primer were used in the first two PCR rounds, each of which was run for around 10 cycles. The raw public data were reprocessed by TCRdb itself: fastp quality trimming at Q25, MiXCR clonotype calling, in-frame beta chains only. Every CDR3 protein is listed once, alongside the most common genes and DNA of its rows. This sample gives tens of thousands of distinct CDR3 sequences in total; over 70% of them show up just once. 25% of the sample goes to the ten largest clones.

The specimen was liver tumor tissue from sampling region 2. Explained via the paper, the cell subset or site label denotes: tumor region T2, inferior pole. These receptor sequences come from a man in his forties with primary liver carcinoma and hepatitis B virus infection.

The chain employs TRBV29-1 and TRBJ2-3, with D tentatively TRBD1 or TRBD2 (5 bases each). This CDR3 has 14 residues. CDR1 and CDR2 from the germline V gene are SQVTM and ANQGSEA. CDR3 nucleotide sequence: TGCAGAGTTTCGGGACGGTCGGTGGGAGATACGCAGTATTTT. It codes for CRVSGRSVGDTQYF.

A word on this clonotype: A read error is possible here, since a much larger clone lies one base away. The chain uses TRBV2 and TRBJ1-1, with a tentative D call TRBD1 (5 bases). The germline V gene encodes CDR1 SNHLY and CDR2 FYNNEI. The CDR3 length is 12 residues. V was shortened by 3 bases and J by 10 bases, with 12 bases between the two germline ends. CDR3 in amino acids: CASSDGGMGAFF. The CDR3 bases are TGTGCCAGCAGTGACGGGGGGATGGGAGCTTTCTTT.

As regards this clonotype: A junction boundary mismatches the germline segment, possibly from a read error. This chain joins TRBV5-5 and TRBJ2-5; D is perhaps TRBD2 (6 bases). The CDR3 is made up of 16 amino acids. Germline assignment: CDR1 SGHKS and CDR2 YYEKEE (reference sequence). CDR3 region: CASSLRRLGRQETHYF. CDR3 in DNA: TGTGCCAGCAGCTTGCGGCGCCTGGGGAGGCAAGAGACCCACTACTTC.

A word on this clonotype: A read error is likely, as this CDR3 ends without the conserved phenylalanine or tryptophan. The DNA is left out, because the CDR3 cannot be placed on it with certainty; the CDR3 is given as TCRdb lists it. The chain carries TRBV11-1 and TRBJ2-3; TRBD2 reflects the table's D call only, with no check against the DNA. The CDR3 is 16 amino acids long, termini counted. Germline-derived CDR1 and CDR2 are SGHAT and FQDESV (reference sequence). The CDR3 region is CASSKGLAVSTDTQYS.

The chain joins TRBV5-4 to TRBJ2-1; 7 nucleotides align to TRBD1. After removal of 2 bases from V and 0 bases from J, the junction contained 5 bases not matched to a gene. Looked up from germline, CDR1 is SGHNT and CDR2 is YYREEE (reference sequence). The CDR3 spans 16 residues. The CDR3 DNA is TGTGCCAGCAGCTTCTTAGCAGGGGGCTCCTACAATGAGCAGTTCTTC. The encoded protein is CASSFLAGGSYNEQFF.

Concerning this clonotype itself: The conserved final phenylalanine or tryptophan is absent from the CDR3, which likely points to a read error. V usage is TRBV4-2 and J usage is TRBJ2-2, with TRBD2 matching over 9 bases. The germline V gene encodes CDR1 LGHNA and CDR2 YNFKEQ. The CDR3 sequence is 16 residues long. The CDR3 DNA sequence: TGCGCCAGCAGCCACCTGACTAGCGGGAACACCGGGGAGCTGTTTTCT. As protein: CASSHLTSGNTGELFS.

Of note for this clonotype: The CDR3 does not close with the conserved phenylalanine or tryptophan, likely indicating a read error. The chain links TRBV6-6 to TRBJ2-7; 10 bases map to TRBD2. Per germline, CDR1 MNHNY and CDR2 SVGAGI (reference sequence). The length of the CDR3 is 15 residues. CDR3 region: CACSYGASGRYEQYS. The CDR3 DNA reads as TGTGCCTGCAGTTACGGGGCTAGCGGGAGATACGAACAGTACTCC.

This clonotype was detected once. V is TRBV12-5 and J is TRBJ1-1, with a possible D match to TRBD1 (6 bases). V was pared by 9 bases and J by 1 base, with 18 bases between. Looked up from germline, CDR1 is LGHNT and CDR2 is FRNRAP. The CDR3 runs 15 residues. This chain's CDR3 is CARCSTGHQNTEAFF. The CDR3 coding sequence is TGTGCTAGGTGTTCCACGGGACACCAGAACACTGAAGCTTTCTTT. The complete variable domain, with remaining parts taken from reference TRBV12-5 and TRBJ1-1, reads DARVTQTPRHKVTEMGQEVTMRCQPILGHNTVFWYRQTMMQGLELLAYFRNRAPLDDSGMPKDRFSAEMPDATLATLKIQPSEPRDSAVYFCARCSTGHQNTEAFFGQGTRLTVV.

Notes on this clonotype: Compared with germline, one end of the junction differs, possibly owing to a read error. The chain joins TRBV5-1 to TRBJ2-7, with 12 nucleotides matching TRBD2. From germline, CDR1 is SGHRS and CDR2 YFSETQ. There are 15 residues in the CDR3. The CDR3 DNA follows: TGCGCCAGCGGCGTGACTAGCGGGGGTGTCTACGAGCAGTATTTC. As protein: CASGVTSGGVYEQYF.

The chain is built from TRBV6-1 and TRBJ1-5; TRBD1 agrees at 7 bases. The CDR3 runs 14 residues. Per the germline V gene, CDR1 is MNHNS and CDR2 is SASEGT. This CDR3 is CVSSEGGGNQPQHF. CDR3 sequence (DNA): TGTGTCAGTAGTGAAGGGGGCGGCAATCAGCCCCAGCATTTT.

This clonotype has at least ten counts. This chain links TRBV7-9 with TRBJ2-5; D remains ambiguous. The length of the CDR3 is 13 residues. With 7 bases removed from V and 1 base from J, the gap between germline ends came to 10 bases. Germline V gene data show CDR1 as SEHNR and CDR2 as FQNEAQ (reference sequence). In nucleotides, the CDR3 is TGTGCCAGCACCCCCGAGTCCCAAGAGACCCAGTACTTC. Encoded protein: CASTPESQETQYF.

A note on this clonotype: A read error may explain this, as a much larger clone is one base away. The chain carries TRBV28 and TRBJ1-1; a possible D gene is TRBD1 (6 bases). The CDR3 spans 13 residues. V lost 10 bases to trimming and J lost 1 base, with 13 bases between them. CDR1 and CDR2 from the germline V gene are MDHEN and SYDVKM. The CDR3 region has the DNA TGTGCCATACTCGGGACACCGAACACTGAAGCTTTCTTT. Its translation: CAILGTPNTEAFF.

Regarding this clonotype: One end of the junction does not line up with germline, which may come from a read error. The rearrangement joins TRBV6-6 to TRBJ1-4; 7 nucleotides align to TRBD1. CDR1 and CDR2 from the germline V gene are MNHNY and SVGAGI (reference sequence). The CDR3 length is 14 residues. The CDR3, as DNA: TGTGCCGGCAGTATCAACAGGGGAAACGAAAAACTGTTTTTT. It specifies CAGSINRGNEKLFF.

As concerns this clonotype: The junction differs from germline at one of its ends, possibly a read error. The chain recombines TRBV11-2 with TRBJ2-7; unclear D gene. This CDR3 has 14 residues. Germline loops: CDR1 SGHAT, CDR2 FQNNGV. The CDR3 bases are TGTGCCTGCAGCTTAACTGGAACTGCCTACGAGCAGTACTTC. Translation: CACSLTGTAYEQYF.

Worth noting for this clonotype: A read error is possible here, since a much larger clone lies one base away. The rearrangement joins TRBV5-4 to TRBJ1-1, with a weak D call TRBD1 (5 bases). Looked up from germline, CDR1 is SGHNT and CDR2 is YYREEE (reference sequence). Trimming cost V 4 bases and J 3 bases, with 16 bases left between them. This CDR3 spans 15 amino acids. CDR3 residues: CASSTFQGSDTEAFF. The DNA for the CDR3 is TGTGCCAGCAGCACTTTTCAGGGATCGGACACTGAAGCTTTCTTT. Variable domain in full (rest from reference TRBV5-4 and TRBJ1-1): ETGVTQSPTHLIKTRGQQVTLRCSSQSGHNTVSWYQQALGQGPQFIFQYYREEENGRGNFPPRFSGLQFPNYSSELNVNALELDDSALYLCASSTFQGSDTEAFFGQGTRLTVV.

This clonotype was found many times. CDR3: CAISESTPSGRTSYEQYF. For the CDR3, the DNA is TGTGCCATCAGTGAGTCTACGCCTAGCGGGAGGACCTCCTACGAGCAGTACTTC. The chain uses TRBV10-3 and TRBJ2-7, with 11 nucleotides matching TRBD2. The CDR3 runs to 18 residues. Losses at the gene ends were 0 bases for V and 0 bases for J; bases not matched to a gene: 7. Germline CDR1 is ENHRY and CDR2 is SYGVKD.

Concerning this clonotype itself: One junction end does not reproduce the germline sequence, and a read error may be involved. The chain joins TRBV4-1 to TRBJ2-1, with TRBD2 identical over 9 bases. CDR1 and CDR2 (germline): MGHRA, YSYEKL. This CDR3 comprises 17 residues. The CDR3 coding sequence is TGCGCCAGCAGCCAGGATGTTGGGACTAGCTCCTACAATGAGAAGTTCTTC. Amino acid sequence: CASSQDVGTSSYNEKFF.

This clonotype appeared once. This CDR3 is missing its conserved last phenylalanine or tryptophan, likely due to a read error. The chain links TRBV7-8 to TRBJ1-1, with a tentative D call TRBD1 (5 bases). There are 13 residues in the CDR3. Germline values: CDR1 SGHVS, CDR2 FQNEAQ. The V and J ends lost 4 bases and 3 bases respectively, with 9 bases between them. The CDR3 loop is CASSCTGDTEAFS. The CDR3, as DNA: TGTGCCAGCAGCTGCACGGGGGACACTGAAGCTTTCTCT.

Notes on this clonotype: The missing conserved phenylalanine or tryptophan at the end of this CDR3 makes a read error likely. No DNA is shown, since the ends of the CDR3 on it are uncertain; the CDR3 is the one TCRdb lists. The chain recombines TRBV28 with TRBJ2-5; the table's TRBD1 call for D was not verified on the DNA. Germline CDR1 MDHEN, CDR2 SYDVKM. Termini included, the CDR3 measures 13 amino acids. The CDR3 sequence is CVSSRTGAETRYS.

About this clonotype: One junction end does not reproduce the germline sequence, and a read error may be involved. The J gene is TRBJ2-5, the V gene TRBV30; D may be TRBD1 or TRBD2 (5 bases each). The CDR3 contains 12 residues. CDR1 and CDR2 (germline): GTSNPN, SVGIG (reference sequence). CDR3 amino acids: CAWSEVGETQHF. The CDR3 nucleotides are TGTGCCTGGAGTGAGGTGGGGGAGACCCAGCACTTC.

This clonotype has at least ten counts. For the CDR3, the DNA is TGTGCCAGCAGCTCAACCGGGGAGCTGTTTTTT. Translating it yields CASSSTGELFF. The genes are TRBV7-9 and TRBJ2-2; D is unresolved. Trimming took off 4 bases at V and 5 bases at J, with 2 bases between the two ends. The germline gives CDR1 SEHNR, CDR2 FQNEAQ (reference sequence). The CDR3 is made up of 11 amino acids.